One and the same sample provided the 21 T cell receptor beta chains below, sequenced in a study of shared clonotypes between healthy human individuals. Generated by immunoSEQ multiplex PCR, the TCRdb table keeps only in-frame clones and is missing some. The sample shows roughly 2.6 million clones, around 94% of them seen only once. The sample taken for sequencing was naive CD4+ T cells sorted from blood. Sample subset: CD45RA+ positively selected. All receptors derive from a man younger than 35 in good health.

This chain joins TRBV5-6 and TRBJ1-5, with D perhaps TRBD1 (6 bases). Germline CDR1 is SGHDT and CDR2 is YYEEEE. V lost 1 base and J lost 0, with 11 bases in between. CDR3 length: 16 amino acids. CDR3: CASSLITGYSNQPQHF. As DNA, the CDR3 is TGTGCCAGCAGCTTGATTACAGGGTATAGCAATCAGCCCCAGCATTTT.

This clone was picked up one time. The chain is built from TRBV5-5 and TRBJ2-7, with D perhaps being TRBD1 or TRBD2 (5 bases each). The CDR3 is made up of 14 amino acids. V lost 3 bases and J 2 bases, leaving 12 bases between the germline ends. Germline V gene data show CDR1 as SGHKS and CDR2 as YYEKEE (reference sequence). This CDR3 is CASSSSGTTYEQYF. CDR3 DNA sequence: TGTGCCAGCAGCTCGTCCGGGACCACCTACGAGCAGTACTTC.

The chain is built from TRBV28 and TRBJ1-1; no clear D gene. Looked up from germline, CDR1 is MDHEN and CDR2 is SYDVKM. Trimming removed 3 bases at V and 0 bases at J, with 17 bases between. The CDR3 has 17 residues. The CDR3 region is CASSLLEKWGMNTEAFF. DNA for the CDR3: TGTGCCAGCAGTTTGTTGGAGAAATGGGGTATGAACACTGAAGCTTTCTTT. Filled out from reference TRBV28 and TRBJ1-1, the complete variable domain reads DVKVTQSSRYLVKRTGEKVFLECVQDMDHENMFWYRQDPGLGLRLIYFSYDVKMKEKGDIPEGYSVSREKKERFSLILESASTNQTSMYLCASSLLEKWGMNTEAFFGQGTRLTVV.

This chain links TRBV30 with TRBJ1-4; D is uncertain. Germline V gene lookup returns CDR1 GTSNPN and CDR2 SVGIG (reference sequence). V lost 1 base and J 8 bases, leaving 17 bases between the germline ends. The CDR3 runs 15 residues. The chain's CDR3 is CAWSAPRPLVEKLFF. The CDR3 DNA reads TGTGCCTGGAGTGCACCTAGACCCCTAGTAGAAAAACTGTTTTTT. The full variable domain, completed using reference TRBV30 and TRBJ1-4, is SQTIHQWPATLVQPVGSPLSLECTVEGTSNPNLYWYRQAAGRGLQLLFYSVGIGQISSEVPQNLSASRPQDRQFILSSKKLLLSDSGFYLCAWSAPRPLVEKLFFGSGTQLSVL.

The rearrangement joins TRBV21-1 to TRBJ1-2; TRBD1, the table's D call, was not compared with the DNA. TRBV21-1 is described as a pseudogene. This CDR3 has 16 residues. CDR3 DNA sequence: TGTGCCAGCAGCCCCCACGTAACAGGGGGCCTCTATGGCTACACCTTC. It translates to CASSPHVTGGLYGYTF.

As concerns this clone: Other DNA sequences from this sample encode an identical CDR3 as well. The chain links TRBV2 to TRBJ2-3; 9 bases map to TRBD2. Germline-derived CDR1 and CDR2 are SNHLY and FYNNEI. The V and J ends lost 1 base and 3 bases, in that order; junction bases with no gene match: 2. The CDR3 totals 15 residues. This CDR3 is CASSEGLAVTDTQYF. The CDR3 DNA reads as TGTGCCAGCAGTGAAGGACTAGCGGTTACAGATACGCAGTATTTT.

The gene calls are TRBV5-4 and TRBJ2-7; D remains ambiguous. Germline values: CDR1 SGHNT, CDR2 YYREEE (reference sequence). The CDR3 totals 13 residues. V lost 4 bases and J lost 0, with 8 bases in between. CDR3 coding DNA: TGTGCCAGCAGCCTTATCGCCTCCTACGAGCAGTACTTC. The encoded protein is CASSLIASYEQYF. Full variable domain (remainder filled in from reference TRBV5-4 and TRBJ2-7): ETGVTQSPTHLIKTRGQQVTLRCSSQSGHNTVSWYQQALGQGPQFIFQYYREEENGRGNFPPRFSGLQFPNYSSELNVNALELDDSALYLCASSLIASYEQYFGPGTRLTVT.

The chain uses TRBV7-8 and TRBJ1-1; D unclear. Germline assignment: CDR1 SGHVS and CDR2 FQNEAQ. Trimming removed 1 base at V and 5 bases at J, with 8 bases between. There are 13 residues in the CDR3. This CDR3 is CASSLGAKTEAFF. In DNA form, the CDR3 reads TGTGCCAGCAGCTTAGGGGCAAAGACTGAAGCTTTCTTT.

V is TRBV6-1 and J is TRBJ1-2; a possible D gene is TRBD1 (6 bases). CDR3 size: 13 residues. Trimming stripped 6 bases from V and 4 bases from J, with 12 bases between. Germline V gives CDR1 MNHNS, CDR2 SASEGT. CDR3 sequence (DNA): TGTGCCAGCAGCCCGGGGGCTGTCTATGGCTACACCTTC. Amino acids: CASSPGAVYGYTF.

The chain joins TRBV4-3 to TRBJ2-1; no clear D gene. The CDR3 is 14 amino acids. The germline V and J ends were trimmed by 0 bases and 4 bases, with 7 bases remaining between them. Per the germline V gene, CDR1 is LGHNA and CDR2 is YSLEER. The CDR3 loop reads CASSQEALYNEQFF. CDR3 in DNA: TGCGCCAGCAGCCAAGAAGCTCTTTACAATGAGCAGTTCTTC.

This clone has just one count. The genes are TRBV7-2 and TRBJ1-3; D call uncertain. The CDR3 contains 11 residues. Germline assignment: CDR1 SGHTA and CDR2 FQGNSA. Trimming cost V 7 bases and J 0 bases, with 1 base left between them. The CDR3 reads CASTSGNTIYF. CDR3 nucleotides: TGTGCCAGCACCTCTGGAAACACCATATATTTT.

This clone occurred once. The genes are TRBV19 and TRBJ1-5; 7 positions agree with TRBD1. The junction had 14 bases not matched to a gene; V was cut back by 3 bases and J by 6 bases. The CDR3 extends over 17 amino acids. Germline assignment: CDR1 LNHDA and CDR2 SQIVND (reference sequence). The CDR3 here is CASSMTGRVIAIQPQHF. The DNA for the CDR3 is TGTGCCAGTAGTATGACAGGGAGAGTGATAGCGATTCAGCCCCAGCATTTT.

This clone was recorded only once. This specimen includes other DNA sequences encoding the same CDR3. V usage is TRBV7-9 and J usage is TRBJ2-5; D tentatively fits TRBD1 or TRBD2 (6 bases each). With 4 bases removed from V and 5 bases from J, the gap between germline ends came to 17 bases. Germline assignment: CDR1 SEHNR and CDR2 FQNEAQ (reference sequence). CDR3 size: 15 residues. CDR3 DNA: TGTGCCAGCAGCTCAGACAGGCCCCGGGGGGAGACCCAGTACTTC. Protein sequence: CASSSDRPRGETQYF.

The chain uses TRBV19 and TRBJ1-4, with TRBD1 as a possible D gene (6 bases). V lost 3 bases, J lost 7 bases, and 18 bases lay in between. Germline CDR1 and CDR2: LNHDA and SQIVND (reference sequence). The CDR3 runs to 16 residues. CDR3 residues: CASSILGGDSTEKLFF. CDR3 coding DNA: TGTGCCAGTAGTATCTTAGGGGGAGACTCGACTGAAAAACTGTTTTTT.

The CDR3 loop is CASSYRQNRYEQYF. In DNA, the CDR3 is TGTGCCAGCAGTTACCGGCAGAATCGCTACGAGCAGTACTTC. The J gene is TRBJ2-7, the V gene TRBV6-5; D is uncertain. V was pared by 2 bases and J by 3 bases, with 11 bases between. Germline CDR1 and CDR2: MNHEY and SVGAGI. The length of the CDR3 is 14 residues.

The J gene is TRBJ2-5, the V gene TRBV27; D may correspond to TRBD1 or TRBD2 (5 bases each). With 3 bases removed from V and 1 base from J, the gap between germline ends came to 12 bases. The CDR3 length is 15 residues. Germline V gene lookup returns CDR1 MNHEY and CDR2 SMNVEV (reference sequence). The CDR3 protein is CASSFQRGAQETQYF. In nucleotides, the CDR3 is TGTGCCAGCAGTTTTCAAAGAGGGGCCCAAGAGACCCAGTACTTC.

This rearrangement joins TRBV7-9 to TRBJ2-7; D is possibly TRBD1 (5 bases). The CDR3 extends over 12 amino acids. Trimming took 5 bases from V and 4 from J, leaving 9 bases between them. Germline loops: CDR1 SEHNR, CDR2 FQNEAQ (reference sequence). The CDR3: CASSQTDYEQYF. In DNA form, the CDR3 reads TGTGCCAGCAGCCAGACAGATTACGAGCAGTACTTC.

The CDR3: CASSAQGGGNQPQHF. CDR3 in DNA: TGTGCCAGCAGCGCGCAGGGCGGGGGCAATCAGCCCCAGCATTTT. This chain links TRBV11-2 with TRBJ1-5; TRBD1 might be the D (5 bases). Trimming took 5 bases from V and 2 from J, leaving 13 bases between them. CDR3 length: 15 amino acids. Germline V gene data show CDR1 as SGHAT and CDR2 as FQNNGV.

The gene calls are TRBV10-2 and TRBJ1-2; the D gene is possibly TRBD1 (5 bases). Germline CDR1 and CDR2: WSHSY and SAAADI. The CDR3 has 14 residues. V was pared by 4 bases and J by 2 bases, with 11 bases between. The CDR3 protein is CASSVGVGNYGYTF. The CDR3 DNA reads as TGCGCCAGCAGTGTGGGGGTCGGGAACTATGGCTACACCTTC.

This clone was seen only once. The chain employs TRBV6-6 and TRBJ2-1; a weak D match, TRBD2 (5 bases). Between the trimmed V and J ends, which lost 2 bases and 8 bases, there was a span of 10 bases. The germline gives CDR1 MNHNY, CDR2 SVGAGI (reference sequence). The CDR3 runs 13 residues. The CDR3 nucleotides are TGTGCCAGCAGTTACGGCGAGAGGGATGAGCAGTTCTTC. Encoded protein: CASSYGERDEQFF.

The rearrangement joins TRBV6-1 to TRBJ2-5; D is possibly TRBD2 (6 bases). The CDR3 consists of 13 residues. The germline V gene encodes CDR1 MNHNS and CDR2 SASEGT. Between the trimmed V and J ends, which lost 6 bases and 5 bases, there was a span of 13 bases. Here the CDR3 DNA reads TGTGCCAGCAGCCGACTAGTAGCCGAGACCCAGTACTTC. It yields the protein CASSRLVAETQYF.